The following is a T cell receptor beta chain sequence with its context. The record originates from a study of T cell responses to AZD1222 COVID-19 vaccine. CDR1 and CDR2 (germline): SGHDN, FVKESK. The CDR3 spans 16 residues. V trimming: 4 bases; J trimming: 6 bases; junction bases outside the gene matches: 11. TCRdb keeps only in-frame clones here, not all; method: immunoSEQ multiplex PCR. This table holds approximately 91,000 clones, roughly 90% found once. The J gene is TRBJ1-2, the V gene TRBV14; 10 bases agree with TRBD1. The TCR comes from an adult in good health. The input for sequencing was peripheral blood, taken on day 0 of AZD1222 vaccination. CDR3 protein: CASSPSGQGIRNGYTF. The CDR3, as DNA: TGTGCCAGCAGCCCCTCGGGACAGGGGATTAGGAATGGCTACACCTTC.